This T cell receptor beta chain derives from a study of T-cell memory formation after mild COVID-19. This clonotype was seen more than once but under ten times. Its antigen remains unidentified. Whole-study findings and limits: Largely, contracting CD4+ clones fell within CM and EM, and contracting CD8+ clones within EMRA. Later expanders leaned CD4+, whereas clones that contracted between day 15 and 85 were balanced CD4/CD8.

5'RACE primed at constant segments yielded TCR alpha and TCR beta cDNA libraries bearing sample barcodes and UMIs. Using its own MiXCR run on the 5' RACE reads, TCRdb lists one record per CDR3 protein. This sample has some 600,000 distinct CDR3 sequences; 17% occur once, and the top ten carry roughly 7.7%. Source material: PBMCs or a T cell subset sorted from them (not recorded which). The clonotype was recovered from an adult woman who had mild COVID-19 (a few samples of this study predate the infection). Cell type and time point are not known.

CDR3 sequence (DNA): TGTGCCAGCAGCCCCCGGCGTGGGGCCGCCGGGGAGCTGTTTTTT. As protein: CASSPRRGAAGELFF. The chain couples TRBV12-3 or TRBV12-4 to TRBJ2-2, with a possible D match to TRBD1 (5 bases). The CDR3 spans 15 residues. Trimming stripped 6 bases from V and 6 bases from J, with 17 bases between.